This T cell receptor beta chain is from a study of T cells after yellow fever vaccination. This clonotype was observed a few times. TCRdb re-analysed the 5' RACE reads in MiXCR, keeping a single row per CDR3 protein. Found here are some 260,000 distinct CDR3 sequences, around 5.2% of them singletons; the top ten hold roughly 3.3%. Unmatched junction bases numbered 4, after V lost 0 bases and J lost 0 bases. CDR1 and CDR2 from the germline V gene are MNHNY and SVGAGI (reference sequence). The CDR3 runs 16 residues. Sequenced here: CD4+ T cells sorted from PBMCs, sampled on the day of the yellow fever booster vaccination. The chain combines TRBV6-6 with TRBJ1-2, with 7 bases identical to TRBD1. This clonotype was obtained from a man between 18 and 29 years old who received the YFV17D yellow fever vaccine. CDR3 bases: TGTGCCAGCAGTTACTCAGGGCAGGGGGCTAACTATGGCTACACCTTC. Protein sequence: CASSYSGQGANYGYTF.